The source of this TCR beta chain is a study of cytotoxic CD8 clonotypes in ibrutinib-treated CLL. Only in-frame clones appear in the TCRdb table, and some are missing; sequencing was by immunoSEQ multiplex PCR. Among about 310,000 clones listed, roughly 80% were seen once. CDR1 MDHEN and CDR2 SYDVKM come from the germline V gene. The CDR3 totals 12 residues. V lost 4 bases, J lost 8 bases, and 6 bases lay in between. The source material was PBMCs, sampled before ibrutinib treatment. The V gene is TRBV28, the J gene TRBJ2-6; D unclear. The clonotype originates from a human donor with chronic lymphocytic leukemia. The CDR3 DNA reads TGTGCCAGCAGTTCCACTTCCAACGTCCTGACTTTC. Protein product: CASSSTSNVLTF.